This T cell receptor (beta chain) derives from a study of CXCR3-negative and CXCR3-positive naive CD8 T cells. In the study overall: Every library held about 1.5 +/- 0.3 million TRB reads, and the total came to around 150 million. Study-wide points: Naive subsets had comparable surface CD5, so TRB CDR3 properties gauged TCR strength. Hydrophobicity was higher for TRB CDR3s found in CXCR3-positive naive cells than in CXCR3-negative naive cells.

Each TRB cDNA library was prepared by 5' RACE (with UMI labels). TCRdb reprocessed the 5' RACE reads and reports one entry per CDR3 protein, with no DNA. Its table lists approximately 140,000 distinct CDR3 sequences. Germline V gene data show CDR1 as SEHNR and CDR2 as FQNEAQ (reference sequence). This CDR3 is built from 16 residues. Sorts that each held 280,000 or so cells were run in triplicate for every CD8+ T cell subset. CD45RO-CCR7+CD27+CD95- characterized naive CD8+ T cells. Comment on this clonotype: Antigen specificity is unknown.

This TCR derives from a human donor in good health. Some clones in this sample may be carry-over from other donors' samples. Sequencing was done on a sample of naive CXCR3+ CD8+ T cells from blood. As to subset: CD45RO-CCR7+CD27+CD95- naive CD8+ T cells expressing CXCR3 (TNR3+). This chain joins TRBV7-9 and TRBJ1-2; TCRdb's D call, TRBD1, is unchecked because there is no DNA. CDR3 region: CASSLPHPGAGYGYTF.